This T cell receptor beta chain was captured in a study of T-cell reconstitution after alpha-beta-depleted transplantation in children. This clonotype was recorded at least ten times. The library targeted TCRbeta and was prepared with unique molecular identifiers. TCRdb independently ran MiXCR on the PCR reads; one entry per CDR3 protein. The top ten clones hold 0.9% to 1.2% of a sample with approximately 640,000 distinct CDR3 sequences, roughly 15% of them seen once. V was pared by 6 bases and J by 1 base, with 9 bases between. Germline V gene sequence: CDR1 DFQATT, CDR2 SNEGSKA (reference sequence). CDR3 length equals 12 residues.

The starting material was PBMCs from the stem cell graft donor, obtained from the stem cell graft. The rearrangement links TRBV20-1 to TRBJ1-1; D might be TRBD1 (6 bases). The sequence came from a human donor who donated a stem cell graft to a child with acute myeloid leukemia. DNA of the CDR3: TGCAGTGCCAGACAGGCGAACACTGAAGCTTTCTTT. It specifies CSARQANTEAFF.